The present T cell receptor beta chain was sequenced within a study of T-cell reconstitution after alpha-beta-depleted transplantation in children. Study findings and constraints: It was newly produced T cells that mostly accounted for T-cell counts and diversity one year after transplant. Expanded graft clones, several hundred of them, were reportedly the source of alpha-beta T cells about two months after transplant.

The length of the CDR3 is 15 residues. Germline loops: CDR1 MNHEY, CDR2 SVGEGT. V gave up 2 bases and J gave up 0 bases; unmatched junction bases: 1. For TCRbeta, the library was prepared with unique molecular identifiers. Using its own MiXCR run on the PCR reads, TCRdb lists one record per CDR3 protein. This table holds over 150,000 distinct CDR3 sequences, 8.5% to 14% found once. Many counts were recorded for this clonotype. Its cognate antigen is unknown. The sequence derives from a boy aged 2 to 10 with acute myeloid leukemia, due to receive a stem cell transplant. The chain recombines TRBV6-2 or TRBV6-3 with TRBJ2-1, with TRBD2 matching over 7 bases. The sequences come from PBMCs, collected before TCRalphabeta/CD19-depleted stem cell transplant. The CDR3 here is CASSYGGSSYNEQFF. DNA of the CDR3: TGTGCCAGCAGTTACGGCGGGAGCTCCTACAATGAGCAGTTCTTC.